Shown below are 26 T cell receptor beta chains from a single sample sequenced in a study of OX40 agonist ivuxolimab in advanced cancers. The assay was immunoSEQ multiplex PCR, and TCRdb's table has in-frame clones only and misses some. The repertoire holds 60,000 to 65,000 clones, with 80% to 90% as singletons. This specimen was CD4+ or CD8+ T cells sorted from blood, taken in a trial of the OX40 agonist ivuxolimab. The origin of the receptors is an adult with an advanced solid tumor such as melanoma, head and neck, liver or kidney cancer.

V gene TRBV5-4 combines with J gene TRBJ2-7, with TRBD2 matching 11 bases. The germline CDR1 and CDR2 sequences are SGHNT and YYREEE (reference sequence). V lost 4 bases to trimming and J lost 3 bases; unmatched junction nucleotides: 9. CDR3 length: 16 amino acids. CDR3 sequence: CASSQELAGDLYEQYF. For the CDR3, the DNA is TGTGCCAGCAGCCAAGAACTAGCGGGAGATCTCTACGAGCAGTACTTC.

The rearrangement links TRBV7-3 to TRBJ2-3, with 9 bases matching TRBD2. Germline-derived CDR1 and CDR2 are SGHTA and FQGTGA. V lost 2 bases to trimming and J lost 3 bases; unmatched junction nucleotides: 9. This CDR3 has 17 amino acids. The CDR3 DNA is TGTGCCAGCAGCTTAGCTTCAGCGGGAGGAGGTACAGATACGCAGTATTTT. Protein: CASSLASAGGGTDTQYF.

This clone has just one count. CDR3 sequence reads: CASSYFRDKLFF. The CDR3 coding sequence is TGTGCCAGCAGCTATTTCCGGGACAAACTGTTTTTT. This sequence joins TRBV11-2 and TRBJ1-4; TRBD1 is a possible D gene (5 bases). Germline V gene lookup returns CDR1 SGHAT and CDR2 FQNNGV. The CDR3 length is 12 residues. V was clipped by 4 bases and J by 11 bases, with 11 bases between them.

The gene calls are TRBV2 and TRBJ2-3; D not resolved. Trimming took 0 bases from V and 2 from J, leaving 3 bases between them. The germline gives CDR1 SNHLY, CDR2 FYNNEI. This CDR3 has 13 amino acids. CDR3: CASSEANTDTQYF. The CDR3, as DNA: TGTGCCAGCAGTGAAGCTAACACAGATACGCAGTATTTT.

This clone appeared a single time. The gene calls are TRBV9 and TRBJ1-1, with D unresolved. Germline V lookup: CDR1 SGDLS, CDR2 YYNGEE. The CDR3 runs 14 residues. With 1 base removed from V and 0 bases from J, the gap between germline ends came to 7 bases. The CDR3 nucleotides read TGTGCCAGCAGCGTACACAGCATGAACACTGAAGCTTTCTTT. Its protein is CASSVHSMNTEAFF.

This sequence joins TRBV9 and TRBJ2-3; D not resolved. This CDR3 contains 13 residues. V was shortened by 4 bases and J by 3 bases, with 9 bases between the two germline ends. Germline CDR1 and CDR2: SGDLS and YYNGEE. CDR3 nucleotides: TGTGCCAGCAGCCTCACGACGACAGATACGCAGTATTTT. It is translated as CASSLTTTDTQYF. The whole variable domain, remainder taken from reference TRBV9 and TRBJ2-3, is DSGVTQTPKHLITATGQRVTLRCSPRSGDLSVYWYQQSLDQGLQFLIQYYNGEERAKGNILERFSAQQFPDLHSELNLSSLELGDSALYFCASSLTTTDTQYFGPGTRLTVL.

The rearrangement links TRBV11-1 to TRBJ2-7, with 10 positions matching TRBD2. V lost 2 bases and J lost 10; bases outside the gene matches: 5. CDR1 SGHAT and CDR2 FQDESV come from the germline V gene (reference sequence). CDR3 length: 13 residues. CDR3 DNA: TGTGCCAGCAGCTTACTAGCGGGAGTCGGTCAGTACGTC. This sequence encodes CASSLLAGVGQYV.

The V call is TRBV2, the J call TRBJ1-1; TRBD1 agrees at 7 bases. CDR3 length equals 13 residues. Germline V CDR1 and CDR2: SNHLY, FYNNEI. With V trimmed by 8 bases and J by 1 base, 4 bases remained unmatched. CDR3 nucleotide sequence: TGTGCCAGCGGGGGACAGCCGAACACTGAAGCTTTCTTT. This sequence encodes CASGGQPNTEAFF.

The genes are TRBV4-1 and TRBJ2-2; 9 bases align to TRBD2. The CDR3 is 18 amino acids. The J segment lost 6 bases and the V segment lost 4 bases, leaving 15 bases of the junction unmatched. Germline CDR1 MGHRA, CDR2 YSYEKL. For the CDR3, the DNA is TGCGCCAGCAGCCCGGCGGACGGCGGGAGGGCCCTCGCCGGGGAGCTGTTTTTT. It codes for CASSPADGGRALAGELFF.

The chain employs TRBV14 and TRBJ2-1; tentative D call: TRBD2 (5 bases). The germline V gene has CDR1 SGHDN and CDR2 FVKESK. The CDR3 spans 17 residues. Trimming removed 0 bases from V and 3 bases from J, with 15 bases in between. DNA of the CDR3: TGTGCCAGCAGCCAAGAACGGTGGACTGGAAGCTACAATGAGCAGTTCTTC. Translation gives CASSQERWTGSYNEQFF. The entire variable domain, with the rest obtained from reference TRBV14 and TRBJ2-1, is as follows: EAGVTQFPSHSVIEKGQTVTLRCDPISGHDNLYWYRRVMGKEIKFLLHFVKESKQDESGMPNNRFLAERTGGTYSTLKVQPAELEDSGVYFCASSQERWTGSYNEQFFGPGTRLTVL.

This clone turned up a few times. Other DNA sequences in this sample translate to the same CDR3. Written as DNA, the CDR3 is TGTGCCAGCAGTTACTGGGGGCCTTCCTACGAGCAGTACTTC. It codes for CASSYWGPSYEQYF. The J gene is TRBJ2-7, the V gene TRBV6-5; perhaps TRBD1 as D (6 bases). V was pared by 1 base and J by 1 base, with 8 bases between. Germline assignment: CDR1 MNHEY and CDR2 SVGAGI. The CDR3 sequence is 14 residues long.

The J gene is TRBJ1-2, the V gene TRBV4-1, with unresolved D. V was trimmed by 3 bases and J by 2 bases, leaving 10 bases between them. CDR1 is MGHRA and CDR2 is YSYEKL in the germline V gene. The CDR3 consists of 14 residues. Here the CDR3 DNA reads TGCGCCAGCAGCCAGGAGACGGGAAACTATGGCTACACCTTC. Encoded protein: CASSQETGNYGYTF.

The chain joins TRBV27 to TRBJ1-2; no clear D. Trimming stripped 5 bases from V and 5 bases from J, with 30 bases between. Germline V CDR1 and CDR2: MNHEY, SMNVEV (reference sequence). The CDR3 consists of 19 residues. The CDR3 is CASSPLSHARLRLGYGYTF. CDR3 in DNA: TGTGCCAGCAGTCCCCTATCTCACGCCAGGCTACGCTTAGGGTATGGCTACACCTTC.

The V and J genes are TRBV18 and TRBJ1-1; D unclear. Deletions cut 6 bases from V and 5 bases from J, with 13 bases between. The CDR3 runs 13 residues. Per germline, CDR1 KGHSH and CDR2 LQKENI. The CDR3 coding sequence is TGTGCCAGCTCCTCCACGGGGTTAACTGAAGCTTTCTTT. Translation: CASSSTGLTEAFF.

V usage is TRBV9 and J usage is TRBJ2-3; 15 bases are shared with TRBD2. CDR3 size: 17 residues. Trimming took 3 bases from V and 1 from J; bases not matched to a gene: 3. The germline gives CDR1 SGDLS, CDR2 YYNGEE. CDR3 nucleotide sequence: TGTGCCAGCAGCGGGACTAGCGGGAGGGCAGGCACAGATACGCAGTATTTT. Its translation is CASSGTSGRAGTDTQYF.

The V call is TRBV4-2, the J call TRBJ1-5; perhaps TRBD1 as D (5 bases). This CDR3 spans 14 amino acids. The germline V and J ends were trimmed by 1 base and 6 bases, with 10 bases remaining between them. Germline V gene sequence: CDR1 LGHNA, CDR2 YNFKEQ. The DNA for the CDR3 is TGTGCCAGCAGCCAAGGCGGGGCGGGTCAGCCCCAGCATTTT. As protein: CASSQGGAGQPQHF.

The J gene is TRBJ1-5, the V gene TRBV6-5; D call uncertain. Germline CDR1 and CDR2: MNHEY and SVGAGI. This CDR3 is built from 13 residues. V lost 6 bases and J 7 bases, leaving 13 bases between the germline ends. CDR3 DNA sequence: TGTGCCAGCAGCCCGGACTCTATCCAGCCCCAGCATTTT. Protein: CASSPDSIQPQHF.

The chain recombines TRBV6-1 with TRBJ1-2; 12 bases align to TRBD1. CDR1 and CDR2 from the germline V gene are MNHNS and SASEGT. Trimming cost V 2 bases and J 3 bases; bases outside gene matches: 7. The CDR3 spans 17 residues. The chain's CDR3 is CASSEWGTGGRYYGYTF. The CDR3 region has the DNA TGTGCCAGCAGTGAATGGGGGACAGGGGGCCGGTACTATGGCTACACCTTC.

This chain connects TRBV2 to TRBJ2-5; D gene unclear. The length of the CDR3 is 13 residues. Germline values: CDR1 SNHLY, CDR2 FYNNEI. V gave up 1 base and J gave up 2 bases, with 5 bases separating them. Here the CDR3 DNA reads TGTGCCAGCAGTGAAGTGGATCAAGAGACCCAGTACTTC. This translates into CASSEVDQETQYF. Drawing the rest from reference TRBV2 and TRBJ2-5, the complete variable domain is EPEVTQTPSHQVTQMGQEVILRCVPISNHLYFYWYRQILGQKVEFLVSFYNNEISEKSEIFDDQFSVERPDGSNFTLKIRSTKLEDSAMYFCASSEVDQETQYFGPGTRLLVL.

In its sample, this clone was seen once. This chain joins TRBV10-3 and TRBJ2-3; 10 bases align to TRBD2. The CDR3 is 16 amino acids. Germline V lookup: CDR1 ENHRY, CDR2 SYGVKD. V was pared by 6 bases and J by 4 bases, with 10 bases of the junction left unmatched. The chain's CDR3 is CAIRDPSGSYSDTQYF. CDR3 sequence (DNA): TGTGCCATCAGAGATCCTAGCGGGAGTTACTCAGATACGCAGTATTTT.

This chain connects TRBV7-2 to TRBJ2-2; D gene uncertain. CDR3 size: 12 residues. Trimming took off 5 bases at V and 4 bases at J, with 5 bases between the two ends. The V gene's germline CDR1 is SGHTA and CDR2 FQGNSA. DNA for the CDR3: TGTGCCAGCAGCCTCCTCACCGGGGAGCTGTTTTTT. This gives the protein CASSLLTGELFF.

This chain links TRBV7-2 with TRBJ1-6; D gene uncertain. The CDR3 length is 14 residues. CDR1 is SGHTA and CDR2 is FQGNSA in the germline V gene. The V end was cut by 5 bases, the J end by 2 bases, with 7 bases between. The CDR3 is CASSVGPYNSPLHF. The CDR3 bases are TGTGCCAGCAGCGTCGGGCCCTATAATTCACCCCTCCACTTT.

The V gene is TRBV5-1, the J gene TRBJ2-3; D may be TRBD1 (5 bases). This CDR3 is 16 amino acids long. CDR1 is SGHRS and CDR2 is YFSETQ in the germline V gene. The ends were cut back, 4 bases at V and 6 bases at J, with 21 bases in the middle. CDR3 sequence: CASSTHDTRATDTQYF. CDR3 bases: TGCGCCAGCAGCACCCACGACACCAGGGCCACGGATACGCAGTATTTT.

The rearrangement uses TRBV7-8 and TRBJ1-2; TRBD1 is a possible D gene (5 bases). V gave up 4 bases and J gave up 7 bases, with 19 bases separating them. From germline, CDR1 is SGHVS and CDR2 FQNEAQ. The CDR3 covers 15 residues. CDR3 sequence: CASSSQVGAESGYTF. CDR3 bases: TGTGCCAGCAGCTCACAAGTAGGGGCAGAGAGTGGCTACACCTTC.

The CDR3 coding sequence is TGTGCCAGCAGCTTAAGTAGGGGTCGGAACACTGAAGCTTTCTTT. Translation: CASSLSRGRNTEAFF. The chain couples TRBV7-3 to TRBJ1-1, with a possible D match to TRBD1 (5 bases). Per germline, CDR1 SGHTA and CDR2 FQGTGA. This CDR3 has 15 amino acids. Trimming removed 1 base at V and 1 base at J, with 10 bases between. Full variable domain (outside the CDR3, taken from reference TRBV7-3 and TRBJ1-1): GAGVSQTPSNKVTEKGKYVELRCDPISGHTALYWYRQSLGQGPEFLIYFQGTGAADDSGLPNDRFFAVRPEGSVSTLKIQRTERGDSAVYLCASSLSRGRNTEAFFGQGTRLTVV.

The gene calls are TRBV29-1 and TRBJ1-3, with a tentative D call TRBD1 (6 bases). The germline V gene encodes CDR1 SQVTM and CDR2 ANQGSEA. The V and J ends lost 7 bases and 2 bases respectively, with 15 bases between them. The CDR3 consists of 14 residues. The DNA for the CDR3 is TGCAGCGCCTCTCAGGGGCTACCTGGAAACACCATATATTTT. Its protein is CSASQGLPGNTIYF.